This T cell receptor beta chain was recovered during a study of blood T cell repertoires in COVID-19. Looking at the study overall: From the United States, Italy and Spain came samples of acute and convalescent COVID-19. T cells, B-cell-depleted T cells, or PBMCs provided the cDNA or gDNA that served as material.

This CDR3 contains 16 residues. The trim removed 5 bases at V and 3 bases at J, leaving 9 bases unmatched. The germline V gene encodes CDR1 MDHEN and CDR2 SYDVKM. Authors' analysis steps: Estimation of nucleated cell counts relied on the amplification of reference gene primers. The table came from immunoSEQ multiplex PCR; TCRdb's copy has only in-frame clones and leaves some out. The V and J calls and the clone size are those of that table, but D and trimming were determined from the DNA. This sample has 200,000 to 250,000 clones; about nine tenths occur once, and the top ten carry about 5.9%. In its sample, this clone was seen once.

The source material was peripheral blood. This rearrangement joins TRBV28 to TRBJ2-3; 9 bases are shared with TRBD2. This sequence originates from a man aged 55-75 years with acute or convalescent COVID-19. CDR3 sequence: CASSPSGRPETDTQYF. The CDR3 coding sequence is TGTGCCAGCAGTCCAAGCGGGAGGCCTGAAACAGATACGCAGTATTTT.